The T cell receptor (beta chain) under discussion was sequenced for a study of blood T cell repertoires in COVID-19. Study details: PBMCs, B-cell-depleted T cells, or T cells were the source of the cDNA or gDNA that made up the material.

The authors' processing: Estimates of nucleated cell counts were drawn from the amplification of reference gene primers. Assay used: immunoSEQ multiplex PCR; TCRdb lists only in-frame clones, some missing. Clonal size and the V and J genes are those of that table, whereas D and trimming came from the DNA. The sample comprises 150,000 or so clones, roughly 89% of which are singletons, and less than 3% rests with the top ten. Germline CDR1 SGHTA, CDR2 FQGTGA. The CDR3 is made up of 17 amino acids. The V gene end was trimmed by 5 bases and the J gene end by 1 base; junction bases not matched to a gene: 9.

Sequencing used peripheral blood. The sequence was obtained from a man between 60 and 75 years old with active or convalescent COVID-19. The rearrangement uses TRBV7-3 and TRBJ2-5, with 11 bases aligning to TRBD2. The CDR3: CASSKTSGETVQETQYF. CDR3 bases: TGTGCCAGCAGCAAGACTAGCGGGGAGACGGTCCAAGAGACCCAGTACTTC.